The clone carrying this TCR beta chain has at least ten counts. The antigen remains undetermined. The sample comes from a study of breast tumors, draining lymph nodes, adjacent tissues. Study-wide results and limits: Tumor TCR diversity was below lymph nodes but above nontumor tissue.

TCRdb re-analysed the multiplex PCR reads in MiXCR, keeping a single row per CDR3 protein. The repertoire includes some 15,000 distinct CDR3 sequences, just over 70% of them detected once, and about 43% sits in the top ten. The source is a female donor with breast cancer. Some clones in this sample may be carry-over from other donors' samples. What was sequenced was tumor-adjacent breast tissue.

CDR3 sequence: CASSWTGHYEQYF. In DNA form, the CDR3 reads TGTGCCAGCAGTTGGACAGGCCACTACGAGCAGTACTTC. J is TRBJ2-7 and V is TRBV6-2 or TRBV6-3; the match to TRBD1 covers 7 bases. This CDR3 is built from 13 residues. V lost 4 bases and J lost 3; bases outside the gene matches: 3. The germline V gene encodes CDR1 MNHEY and CDR2 SVGEGT.